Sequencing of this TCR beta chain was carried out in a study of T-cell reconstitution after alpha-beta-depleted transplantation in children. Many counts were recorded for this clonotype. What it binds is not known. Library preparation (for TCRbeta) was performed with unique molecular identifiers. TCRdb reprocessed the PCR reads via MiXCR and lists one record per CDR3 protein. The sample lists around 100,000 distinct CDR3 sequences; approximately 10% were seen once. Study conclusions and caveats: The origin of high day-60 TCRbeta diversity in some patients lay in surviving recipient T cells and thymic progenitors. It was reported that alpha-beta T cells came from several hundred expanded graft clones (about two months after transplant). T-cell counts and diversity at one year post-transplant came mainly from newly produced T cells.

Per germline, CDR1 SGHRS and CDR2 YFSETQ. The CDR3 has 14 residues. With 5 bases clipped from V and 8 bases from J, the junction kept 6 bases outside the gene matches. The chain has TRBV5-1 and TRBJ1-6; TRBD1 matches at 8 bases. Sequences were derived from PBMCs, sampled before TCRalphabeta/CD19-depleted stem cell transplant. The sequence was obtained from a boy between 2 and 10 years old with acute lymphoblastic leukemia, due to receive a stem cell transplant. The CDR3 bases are TGCGCCAGCAGTTCAACAGGGGGAGATTCACCCCTCCACTTT. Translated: CASSSTGGDSPLHF.